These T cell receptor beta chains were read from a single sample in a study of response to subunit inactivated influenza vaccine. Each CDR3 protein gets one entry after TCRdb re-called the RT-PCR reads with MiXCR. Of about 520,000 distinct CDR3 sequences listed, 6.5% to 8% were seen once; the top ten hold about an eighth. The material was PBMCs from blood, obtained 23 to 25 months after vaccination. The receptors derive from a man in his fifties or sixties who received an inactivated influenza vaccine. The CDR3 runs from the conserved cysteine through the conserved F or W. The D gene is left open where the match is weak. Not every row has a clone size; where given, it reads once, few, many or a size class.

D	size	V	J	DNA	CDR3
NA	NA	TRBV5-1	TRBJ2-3	TGCGCCAGCAGCTCCCCGAGCTACAGATCAGATACGCAGTATTTT	CASSSPSYRSDTQYF
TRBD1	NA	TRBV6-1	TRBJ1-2	TGTGCCAGCAGTGGGGACAGGGATCCCATTAAGGTCTTCTACACCTTC	CASSGDRDPIKVFYTF
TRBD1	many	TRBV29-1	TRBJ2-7	TGCAGCGCCGGTGGGGGACAGGGCTCCGAGCAGTACTTC	CSAGGGQGSEQYF
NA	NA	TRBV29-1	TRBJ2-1	TGCAGCGTTGTTGGGACCAATTACAATGAGCAGTTCTTC	CSVVGTNYNEQFF
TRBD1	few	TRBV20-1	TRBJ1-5	TGCAGTGCTAGGCCGGGACAGGGGTTTAATCAGCCCCAGCATTTT	CSARPGQGFNQPQHF
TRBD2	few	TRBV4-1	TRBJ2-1	TGCGCCAGCAGCCCCGAGGGACTAGCTCCCCACAATGAGCAGTTCTTC	CASSPEGLAPHNEQFF
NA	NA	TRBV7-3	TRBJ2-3	TGTGCCAGCAGCTCCCCGGGGCTTACAGATACGCAGTATTTT	CASSSPGLTDTQYF
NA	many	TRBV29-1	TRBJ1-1	TGCAGCGTTACGAGAGCGACGAACACTGAAGCTTTCTTT	CSVTRATNTEAFF
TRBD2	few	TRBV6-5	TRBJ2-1	TGTGCCAGCAGTTACTCTGGCGGGAGGGGTAATGAGCAGTTCTTC	CASSYSGGRGNEQFF
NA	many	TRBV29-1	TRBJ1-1	TGCAGCGTCACCGGGACTGGGAACACTGAAGCTTTCTTT	CSVTGTGNTEAFF
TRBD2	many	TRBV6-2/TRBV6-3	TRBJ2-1	TGTGCCAGCAGTTCCCCTGGTGCCGGGGGGATCTACAATGAGCAGTTCTTC	CASSSPGAGGIYNEQFF
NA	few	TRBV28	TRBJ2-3	TGTGCCAGCTGGGAAGGGAGCACAGATACGCAGTATTTT	CASWEGSTDTQYF
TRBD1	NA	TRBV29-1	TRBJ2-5	TGCAGCGTCCACAGGGGGTTTCAGGAGACCCAGTACTTC	CSVHRGFQETQYF
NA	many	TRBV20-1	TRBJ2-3	TGCAGTGTGCTTCAAGGCACAGATACGCAGTATTTT	CSVLQGTDTQYF
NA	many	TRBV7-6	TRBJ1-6	TGTGCCAGCAGCTTTTACTATAATTCACCCCTCCACTTT	CASSFYYNSPLHF
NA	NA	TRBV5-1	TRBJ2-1	TGCGCCAGCAGCTTGGCGGGGGTTTACAATGAGCAGTTCTTC	CASSLAGVYNEQFF
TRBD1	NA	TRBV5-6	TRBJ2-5	TGTGCCAGCAGCCGTCCGGGACAGGGGGCCAATATGTACCAAGAGACCCAGTACTTC	CASSRPGQGANMYQETQYF
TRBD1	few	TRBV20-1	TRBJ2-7	TGCAGTGCTAGAGATCCCGGGACAGCCTACGAGCAGTACTTC	CSARDPGTAYEQYF